The subject of this entry is one TCR beta chain. These data come from a study of blood T cell repertoires in COVID-19. Study summary: PBMCs, B-cell-depleted T cells, or T cells were the source of the cDNA or gDNA that made up the material.

In the original workflow: Reference gene primer amplification in the assay estimated nucleated cell counts. Some clones are missing from TCRdb's copy, which holds only in-frame ones; the method was immunoSEQ multiplex PCR. The V and J calls and clone size are taken from that table; D and trimming were inferred from the DNA. The sample contains roughly 380,000 clones, around 91% of which appear only once. Germline V CDR1 and CDR2: MGHRA, YSYEKL. The CDR3 is 15 amino acids. V trimming: 4 bases; J trimming: 4 bases; junction bases outside the gene matches: 8. Sequencing was done on a sample of peripheral blood. The V and J genes are TRBV4-1 and TRBJ1-1; 8 nucleotides align to TRBD1. The sequence came from a woman aged 40-49 years with COVID-19, enrolled during active disease. The DNA of the CDR3 is TGCGCCAGCAGCCCTGCTTCCCAGGGGGCCACTGAAGCTTTCTTT. This encodes CASSPASQGATEAFF.